A single sample gave rise to the 23 T cell receptor beta chains below, sequenced in a study of monozygotic twins with cystic fibrosis (dated by TCRdb to 2020 to 2023). Libraries were prepared through the immunoSEQ multiplex PCR assay. TCRdb limited this immuneACCESS table to in-frame rearrangements with V and J called. A share of clones is missing; checked studies link under half to unresolved V genes, and the rest is unexplained. This sample has tens of thousands of clones in its table, and over 75% of those were observed once. The leading ten clones occupy around 1.7% of the sample. Input material: blood. These TCRs come from a girl aged 2 to 9 with cystic fibrosis.

This chain uses TRBV29-1 with TRBJ2-3; TRBD2 matches 12 bases. Germline trimming cut 6 bases from V and 2 bases from J; bases unmatched to any gene: 9. Germline V gene sequence: CDR1 SQVTM, CDR2 ANQGSEA. This CDR3 has 16 amino acids. For the CDR3, the DNA is TGCAGCGTAGGAGGACTAGCGGGGATGATCACAGATACGCAGTATTTT. As protein: CSVGGLAGMITDTQYF.

The chain employs TRBV6-5 and TRBJ2-2, with 10 bases fitting TRBD2. Germline loops: CDR1 MNHEY, CDR2 SVGAGI. Trimming took 4 bases from V and 5 from J; bases not matched to a gene: 7. This CDR3 region has 16 residues. The CDR3 DNA reads as TGTGCCAGCAGTTTTCGGACTAGCGGAGTAACCGGGGAGCTGTTTTTT. Its protein is CASSFRTSGVTGELFF.

The DNA for the CDR3 is TGTGCCAGCAGTTACTCGACACGTTACGAGCAGTACTTC. Translated, it gives CASSYSTRYEQYF. This chain links TRBV6-5 with TRBJ2-7, with no clear D. Germline V gives CDR1 MNHEY, CDR2 SVGAGI. With 0 bases removed from V and 4 bases from J, the gap between germline ends came to 7 bases. This CDR3 has 13 amino acids.

V gene TRBV20-1 combines with J gene TRBJ2-7; TRBD1 is a possible D gene (5 bases). Per the germline V gene, CDR1 is DFQATT and CDR2 is SNEGSKA (reference sequence). Trimming stripped 6 bases from V and 2 bases from J, with 8 bases between. The CDR3 totals 11 residues. The CDR3 nucleotides are TGCAGTGCCACGGACACCTACGAGCAGTACTTC. It yields the protein CSATDTYEQYF.

The chain joins TRBV13 to TRBJ2-3; D is possibly TRBD1 (6 bases). This CDR3 is 17 amino acids long. The germline V gene has CDR1 PRHDT and CDR2 FYEKMQ (reference sequence). With 2 bases removed from V and 3 bases from J, the gap between germline ends came to 18 bases. CDR3 amino acids: CASSLMGALGITDTQYF. In DNA, the CDR3 is TGTGCCAGCAGCTTAATGGGGGCTCTGGGGATAACAGATACGCAGTATTTT. The variable domain in full, completed from reference TRBV13 and TRBJ2-3, reads AAGVIQSPRHLIKEKRETATLKCYPIPRHDTVYWYQQGPGQDPQFLISFYEKMQSDKGSIPDRFSAQQFSDYHSELNMSSLELGDSALYFCASSLMGALGITDTQYFGPGTRLTVL.

V is TRBV2 and J is TRBJ1-1; D call uncertain. CDR1 and CDR2 from the germline V gene are SNHLY and FYNNEI. The germline V and J ends were trimmed by 6 bases and 1 base, with 15 bases remaining between them. The CDR3 is made up of 15 amino acids. The CDR3 region has the DNA TGTGCCAGCAGAATACCGAACCTGGGGAACACTGAAGCTTTCTTT. Protein: CASRIPNLGNTEAFF.

The chain is built from TRBV6-6 and TRBJ1-4; 8 bases line up with TRBD1. The CDR3 sequence is 14 residues long. Germline V lookup: CDR1 MNHNY, CDR2 SVGAGI (reference sequence). V was pared by 5 bases and J by 7 bases, with 6 bases of the junction left unmatched. The CDR3 spells CASSQRTGSEKLFF. The CDR3 DNA follows: TGTGCCAGCAGTCAACGGACAGGGAGTGAAAAACTGTTTTTT.

This chain uses TRBV15 with TRBJ2-7; the match to TRBD2 covers 8 bases. CDR3 length: 15 residues. Trimming took 0 bases from V and 3 from J; bases not matched to a gene: 4. Germline-derived CDR1 and CDR2 are LNHNV and YYDKDF (reference sequence). CDR3 DNA: TGTGCCACCAGCAGAGATCCCGGGACTAGCTACGAGCAGTACTTC. As protein: CATSRDPGTSYEQYF.

The gene calls are TRBV4-1 and TRBJ2-3, with 12 positions matching TRBD2. Germline V gene sequence: CDR1 MGHRA, CDR2 YSYEKL. The CDR3 contains 15 residues. V dropped 6 bases and J dropped 6; count of bases not matched to a gene: 7. CDR3 coding DNA: TGCGCCAGCAGTCTTTCTAGCGGGGGGGCGGATACGCAGTATTTT. Encoded protein: CASSLSSGGADTQYF.

The CDR3 sequence is CAWIPDRELYGYTF. CDR3 DNA: TGTGCCTGGATCCCGGACAGGGAACTCTATGGCTACACCTTC. The V and J genes are TRBV30 and TRBJ1-2; 8 bases align to TRBD1. CDR1 is GTSNPN and CDR2 is SVGIG in the germline V gene (reference sequence). The V and J ends lost 4 bases and 4 bases, in that order; junction bases with no gene match: 8. The CDR3 runs 14 residues. Complete variable domain (other parts from reference TRBV30 and TRBJ1-2): SQTIHQWPATLVQPVGSPLSLECTVEGTSNPNLYWYRQAAGRGLQLLFYSVGIGQISSEVPQNLSASRPQDRQFILSSKKLLLSDSGFYLCAWIPDRELYGYTFGSGTRLTVV.

The V and J genes are TRBV6-5 and TRBJ2-7; 7 positions agree with TRBD1. Germline loops: CDR1 MNHEY, CDR2 SVGAGI. This CDR3 has 15 residues. V was pared by 0 bases and J by 4 bases, with 6 bases of the junction left unmatched. Here the CDR3 reads CASSYSPGQWYEQYF. As DNA, the CDR3 is TGTGCCAGCAGTTACTCACCGGGACAGTGGTACGAGCAGTACTTC.

The chain carries TRBV6-1 and TRBJ1-1, with D maybe TRBD1 (5 bases). V lost 4 bases to trimming and J lost 4 bases, with 10 bases between them. Germline loops: CDR1 MNHNS, CDR2 SASEGT. The CDR3 consists of 13 residues. CDR3 nucleotide sequence: TGTGCCAGCAGTGTAATGGGGGGCACTGAAGCTTTCTTT. Its translation is CASSVMGGTEAFF.

The sample holds one count of this clone. The J gene is TRBJ1-6, the V gene TRBV29-1; D ambiguous. CDR3 length: 13 residues. Germline CDR1 SQVTM, CDR2 ANQGSEA. The V end was cut by 4 bases, the J end by 9 bases, with 13 bases between. CDR3 protein: CSVAWKLGSPLHF. CDR3 DNA: TGCAGCGTTGCCTGGAAGCTAGGTTCACCCCTCCACTTT.

This chain uses TRBV10-3 with TRBJ1-5; no firm D call. The V gene lost 4 bases and the J gene lost 0 bases, with 4 bases spanning the gap. The CDR3 spans 13 residues. CDR1 is ENHRY and CDR2 is SYGVKD in the germline V gene. This chain's CDR3 is CAISAYSNQPQHF. DNA of the CDR3: TGTGCCATCAGTGCATATAGCAATCAGCCCCAGCATTTT.

V gene TRBV4-1 combines with J gene TRBJ1-5; possibly TRBD1 for D (6 bases). The germline gives CDR1 MGHRA, CDR2 YSYEKL. The V end was cut by 1 base, the J end by 5 bases, with 9 bases between. The CDR3 sequence is 14 residues long. In nucleotides, the CDR3 is TGCGCCAGCAGCCAAGCAGGGGCCTATCAGCCCCAGCATTTT. It encodes CASSQAGAYQPQHF.

The CDR3 nucleotides are TGTGCCAGCAGCGCATCCGGGACGGCCTCCTACGAGCAGTACTTC. Residues: CASSASGTASYEQYF. V usage is TRBV9 and J usage is TRBJ2-7, with D perhaps matching TRBD1 or TRBD2 (5 bases each). The V end was cut by 3 bases, the J end by 0 bases, with 13 bases between. CDR1 is SGDLS and CDR2 is YYNGEE in the germline V gene. This CDR3 is 15 amino acids long.

In DNA form, the CDR3 reads TGTGCCAGCAGCTTTAAGCGGGCGAGCACAGATACGCAGTATTTT. Translated, it gives CASSFKRASTDTQYF. The J gene is TRBJ2-3, the V gene TRBV5-7; D is perhaps TRBD2 (6 bases). TRBV5-7 is treated as an ORF (open reading frame) with a function not yet certain. This CDR3 has 15 amino acids. Trimming removed 2 bases from V and 0 bases from J, with 10 bases in between.

The rearrangement joins TRBV4-3 to TRBJ2-5, with D possibly being TRBD1 or TRBD2 (5 bases each). Germline V lookup: CDR1 LGHNA, CDR2 YSLEER. Deletions cut 1 base from V and 11 bases from J, with 14 bases between. This CDR3 has 13 amino acids. The chain's CDR3 is CASSQAPGPDQYF. CDR3 DNA: TGCGCCAGCAGCCAAGCCCCGGGGCCAGATCAGTACTTC.

The chain joins TRBV10-3 to TRBJ2-1, with D tentatively TRBD1 (6 bases). From germline, CDR1 is ENHRY and CDR2 SYGVKD. The V end was cut by 2 bases, the J end by 5 bases, with 10 bases between. The CDR3 contains 14 residues. CDR3 sequence (DNA): TGTGCCATCAGTGAGGAGGCAGGGGACAATGAGCAGTTCTTC. Its translation is CAISEEAGDNEQFF.

The chain carries TRBV18 and TRBJ2-7, with 10 bases matching TRBD1. CDR3 length: 15 residues. J gave up 2 bases and V 1 base, and 2 bases lay outside the gene matches. Germline-derived CDR1 and CDR2 are KGHSH and LQKENI. The CDR3: CASSPRDRGPYEQYF. The CDR3 DNA is TGTGCCAGCTCACCACGGGACAGGGGACCCTACGAGCAGTACTTC.

The chain links TRBV7-9 to TRBJ1-1; 8 bases are a match to TRBD1. CDR3 length equals 16 residues. Germline trimming cut 5 bases from V and 2 bases from J; bases unmatched to any gene: 10. CDR1 and CDR2 from the germline V gene are SEHNR and FQNEAQ (reference sequence). The DNA of the CDR3 is TGTGCCAGCAGCCCCTCGACAGGGGCCCTAAACACTGAAGCTTTCTTT. Translation gives CASSPSTGALNTEAFF.

The gene calls are TRBV29-1 and TRBJ2-3; no clear D gene. The CDR3 has 13 residues. V lost 4 bases to trimming and J lost 2 bases, with 10 bases between them. Per germline, CDR1 SQVTM and CDR2 ANQGSEA. CDR3: CSVARVFTDTQYF. The CDR3, as DNA: TGCAGCGTTGCAAGGGTCTTCACAGATACGCAGTATTTT.

This clone was observed a few times. The gene calls are TRBV30 and TRBJ1-2; TRBD1 is a possible D gene (5 bases). Trimming left V 1 base short and J 8 bases short, with 11 bases between. From germline, CDR1 is GTSNPN and CDR2 SVGIG (reference sequence). The CDR3 has 12 residues. CDR3 nucleotides: TGTGCCTGGAGTGCTACCACAGGAGGCTACACCTTC. This sequence encodes CAWSATTGGYTF. The full variable domain, rest sourced from reference TRBV30 and TRBJ1-2, is SQTIHQWPATLVQPVGSPLSLECTVEGTSNPNLYWYRQAAGRGLQLLFYSVGIGQISSEVPQNLSASRPQDRQFILSSKKLLLSDSGFYLCAWSATTGGYTFGSGTRLTVV.